The 4 T cell receptor beta chains reported below all come from one sample, sequenced in a study of blood T cell repertoires in COVID-19. Repertoires were generated with immunoSEQ multiplex PCR, while TCRdb's copy carries only in-frame clones and drops some. The top ten hold 5% to 6% of the sample, which has around 67,000 clones, about 86% seen once. Sequencing was done on a sample of peripheral blood. These receptor sequences come from a man aged 45-60 years with active COVID-19.

The genes are TRBV6-1 and TRBJ2-7, with D possibly TRBD1 on 6 matching bases. Germline V gene data show CDR1 as MNHNS and CDR2 as SASEGT. CDR3 length: 16 amino acids. V lost 1 base to trimming and J lost 3 bases, with 16 bases between them. This CDR3 is CASSEELWGRFYEQYF. CDR3 sequence (DNA): TGTGCCAGCAGTGAAGAGCTATGGGGGCGGTTCTACGAGCAGTACTTC.

The rearrangement links TRBV7-9 to TRBJ2-7; D gene unclear. V lost 4 bases and J lost 2, with 15 bases in between. This CDR3 is built from 15 residues. Germline CDR1 and CDR2: SEHNR and FQNEAQ (reference sequence). The CDR3 sequence is CASSSTRRSPYEQYF. DNA of the CDR3: TGTGCCAGCAGCTCCACCCGGCGGAGCCCCTACGAGCAGTACTTC.

The rearrangement joins TRBV10-3 to TRBJ2-5, with 11 bases lining up with TRBD1. The CDR3 is made up of 15 amino acids. CDR1 ENHRY and CDR2 SYGVKD come from the germline V gene. V lost 5 bases and J lost 3; bases outside the gene matches: 5. CDR3 region: CAISPGTGGKETQYF. The CDR3, as DNA: TGTGCCATCAGTCCCGGGACAGGGGGGAAAGAGACCCAGTACTTC.

By share, this clone counts as medium-sized. The gene calls are TRBV11-3 and TRBJ2-1, with a tentative D call TRBD2 (6 bases). With 5 bases removed from V and 2 bases from J, the gap between germline ends came to 10 bases. The length of the CDR3 is 14 residues. Germline V gene sequence: CDR1 SGHNT, CDR2 YENEEA. The CDR3 loop reads CASSHGGTYNEQFF. The CDR3, as DNA: TGTGCCAGCAGCCATGGGGGGACCTACAATGAGCAGTTCTTC.